The 8 T cell receptor beta chains reported below all come from one sample, sequenced in a study of T cell changes during pregnancy in multiple sclerosis. Sequencing was performed with immunoSEQ multiplex PCR; in TCRdb, only in-frame clones are kept and a portion is missing. Of tens of thousands of clones listed, roughly 90% are singletons. The specimen was CD4+ T cells from peripheral blood mononuclear cells, collected before pregnancy. These receptors were taken from a female donor with multiple sclerosis, enrolled in a pregnancy study.

This clone was counted between two and nine times. The gene calls are TRBV6-1 and TRBJ1-5; 7 nucleotides match TRBD1. Germline V gives CDR1 MNHNS, CDR2 SASEGT. This CDR3 comprises 15 residues. V lost 7 bases and J lost 2; bases outside the gene matches: 8. The DNA of the CDR3 is TGTGCCAGCACCTACAGGGGAGAGGGCAATCAGCCCCAGCATTTT. Translated: CASTYRGEGNQPQHF.

V and J are TRBV15 and TRBJ2-4, with 7 bases lining up with TRBD2. CDR1 is LNHNV and CDR2 is YYDKDF in the germline V gene (reference sequence). V lost 2 bases and J lost 2; bases outside the gene matches: 3. CDR3 length equals 15 residues. The CDR3 sequence is CATSRTGGSKNIQYF. The DNA of the CDR3 is TGTGCCACCAGCAGAACCGGGGGGTCCAAAAACATTCAGTACTTC. Combining the CDR3 with reference TRBV15 and TRBJ2-4 gives the whole variable domain DAMVIQNPRYQVTQFGKPVTLSCSQTLNHNVMYWYQQKSSQAPKLLFHYYDKDFNNEADTPDNFQSRRPNTSFCFLDIRSPGLGDTAMYLCATSRTGGSKNIQYFGAGTRLSVL.

The chain uses TRBV25-1 and TRBJ1-2; no clear D. The CDR3 totals 14 residues. V lost 3 bases, J lost 2 bases, and 10 bases lay in between. Germline V lookup: CDR1 MGHDK, CDR2 SYGVNS. The CDR3 region is CASSEGWENYGYTF. The CDR3 nucleotides read TGTGCCAGCAGTGAGGGTTGGGAGAACTATGGCTACACCTTC.

The chain employs TRBV11-1 and TRBJ2-5; tentatively, D is TRBD1 (6 bases). The germline V gene has CDR1 SGHAT and CDR2 FQDESV (reference sequence). The CDR3 totals 15 residues. V lost 7 bases and J lost 2, with 17 bases in between. The CDR3 sequence: CASTNPGAEQETQYF. The CDR3 bases are TGTGCCAGCACGAACCCAGGGGCGGAACAAGAGACCCAGTACTTC.

V usage is TRBV18 and J usage is TRBJ1-1; 8 nucleotides align to TRBD1. The CDR3 totals 15 residues. V shed 3 bases, J shed 2 bases, and the junction held 5 bases outside the gene matches. Germline values: CDR1 KGHSH, CDR2 LQKENI. This chain's CDR3 is CASSPTDRDNTEAFF. The CDR3 bases are TGTGCCAGCTCACCTACGGACAGGGACAACACTGAAGCTTTCTTT. The complete variable domain, with remaining parts taken from reference TRBV18 and TRBJ1-1, reads NAGVMQNPRHLVRRRGQEARLRCSPMKGHSHVYWYRQLPEEGLKFMVYLQKENIIDESGMPKERFSAEFPKEGPSILRIQQVVRGDSAAYFCASSPTDRDNTEAFFGQGTRLTVV.

The V and J genes are TRBV13 and TRBJ2-2; D is unresolved. The CDR3 has 14 residues. CDR1 and CDR2 (germline): PRHDT, FYEKMQ (reference sequence). V was clipped by 5 bases and J by 5 bases, with 12 bases between them. The CDR3 sequence is CASSPALRTGELFF. Here the CDR3 DNA reads TGTGCCAGCAGCCCCGCCCTGAGGACCGGGGAGCTGTTTTTT.

This clone showed up just once. The chain combines TRBV28 with TRBJ1-4; 7 bases agree with TRBD1. Trimming took 5 bases from V and 2 from J; bases not matched to a gene: 5. This CDR3 region has 15 residues. Germline CDR1 MDHEN, CDR2 SYDVKM. Written as DNA, the CDR3 is TGTGCCAGCAGTAGACCGACAGGGACTAATGAAAAACTGTTTTTT. This codes for CASSRPTGTNEKLFF.

In nucleotides, the CDR3 is TGTGCCAGTAGTAGCAAGGGGCGGATGTTCACAGATACGCAGTATTTT. Protein product: CASSSKGRMFTDTQYF. The gene calls are TRBV19 and TRBJ2-3; D may be TRBD1 (5 bases). CDR1 and CDR2 (germline): LNHDA, SQIVND (reference sequence). V dropped 4 bases and J dropped 2 bases, with 16 bases sitting between them. This CDR3 has 16 amino acids. The complete variable domain, with remaining parts taken from reference TRBV19 and TRBJ2-3, reads DGGITQSPKYLFRKEGQNVTLSCEQNLNHDAMYWYRQDPGQGLRLIYYSQIVNDFQKGDIAEGYSVSREKKESFPLTVTSAQKNPTAFYLCASSSKGRMFTDTQYFGPGTRLTVL.